A single sample is the source of the 9 T cell receptor beta chains below, sequenced in a study of cytomegalovirus exposure and HLA in healthy donors (dated by TCRdb to about 2017). Library method: the immunoSEQ multiplex PCR assay. For the multiplex PCR, a mixture combining 60 forward primers for TCR Vbeta segments and 13 reverse primers for TCR Jbeta segments was used. TCRdb carries this immuneACCESS record with in-frame sequences only. Its versions omit some clonotypes, under half of them owing to an unresolved V gene in the studies checked, with the rest unexplained. This sample lists some 100,000 clones; 75% were detected once. Roughly a tenth of the sample is in the top ten clones. The sequenced material came from PBMCs. These receptors were collected from a man aged 50-60 years in good health and CMV-seronegative.

Regarding this clone: The sample contains more than one DNA sequence encoding this CDR3. This chain links TRBV28 with TRBJ2-3, with D possibly being TRBD2 (6 bases). CDR1 MDHEN and CDR2 SYDVKM come from the germline V gene. The length of the CDR3 is 14 residues. Trimming removed 5 bases at V and 7 bases at J, with 16 bases between. For the CDR3, the DNA is TGTGCCAGCAGTGGGTCCGGGACTTCCAATACGCAGTATTTT. The encoded protein is CASSGSGTSNTQYF.

This clone was recorded once. The V and J genes are TRBV28 and TRBJ1-2, with 9 bases identical to TRBD1. With 4 bases clipped from V and 3 bases from J, the junction kept 6 bases outside the gene matches. This CDR3 is built from 15 residues. Germline CDR1 and CDR2: MDHEN and SYDVKM. Written as DNA, the CDR3 is TGTGCCAGCAGTTCCCCAACAGGGGGCCACTATGGCTACACCTTC. Protein product: CASSSPTGGHYGYTF.

V usage is TRBV27 and J usage is TRBJ1-6; D is unclear. Looked up from germline, CDR1 is MNHEY and CDR2 is SMNVEV (reference sequence). This CDR3 is built from 14 residues. The V end lost 3 bases, the J end lost 5 bases, and 8 bases lay between the germline ends. The CDR3 loop is CASSLRPHNSPLHF. CDR3 DNA sequence: TGTGCCAGCAGTTTGCGCCCCCATAATTCACCCCTCCACTTT.

The chain uses TRBV11-3 and TRBJ2-1, with 8 bases that match TRBD2. This CDR3 contains 15 residues. V gave up 5 bases and J gave up 6 bases; unmatched junction bases: 9. Germline CDR1 SGHNT, CDR2 YENEEA. CDR3 amino acids: CASSAGAGGLNEQFF. CDR3 DNA sequence: TGTGCCAGCAGCGCTGGGGCGGGAGGTCTCAATGAGCAGTTCTTC.

This clone has only a few counts. The chain has TRBV7-8 and TRBJ1-1, with a weak D call TRBD1 (6 bases). This CDR3 has 15 residues. V shed 4 bases and J shed 4 bases, with 16 bases lying between them. From germline, CDR1 is SGHVS and CDR2 FQNEAQ. DNA for the CDR3: TGTGCCAGCAGCTCGGGGGGCAGGGCGAGCACTGAAGCTTTCTTT. It is translated as CASSSGGRASTEAFF.

V is TRBV7-6 and J is TRBJ2-1; 7 bases agree with TRBD1. The ends lost 5 bases at V and 8 bases at J; junction bases unmatched: 9. This CDR3 region has 14 residues. Germline loops: CDR1 SGHVS, CDR2 FNYEAQ. CDR3 nucleotide sequence: TGTGCCAGCAGCCCCCGAGGGGGCAGGGATGAGCAGTTCTTC. It yields the protein CASSPRGGRDEQFF.

Only one count was recorded for this clone. The chain links TRBV7-9 to TRBJ2-1; 7 bases align to TRBD1. The V and J ends lost 8 bases and 7 bases, in that order; junction bases with no gene match: 5. The germline V gene encodes CDR1 SEHNR and CDR2 FQNEAQ (reference sequence). The CDR3 extends over 12 amino acids. The CDR3 DNA reads as TGTGCCAGCGGGACAGTTTTAAATGAGCAGTTCTTC. It yields the protein CASGTVLNEQFF. Variable domain in full (rest from reference TRBV7-9 and TRBJ2-1): DTGVSQNPRHKITKRGQNVTFRCDPISEHNRLYWYRQTLGQGPEFLTYFQNEAQLEKSRLLSDRFSAERPKGSFSTLEIQRTEQGDSAMYLCASGTVLNEQFFGPGTRLTVL.

This clone was observed a single time. The rearrangement uses TRBV25-1 and TRBJ1-2; D is unclear. Trimming shortened V by 2 bases and J by 4 bases, and 8 bases separated the two germline ends. Germline V CDR1 and CDR2: MGHDK, SYGVNS. The length of the CDR3 is 13 residues. CDR3: CASSEEEGYGYTF. The CDR3, as DNA: TGTGCCAGCAGTGAAGAAGAGGGCTATGGCTACACCTTC.

The rearrangement uses TRBV7-8 and TRBJ1-2; 8 nucleotides align to TRBD1. The CDR3 is 15 amino acids. The trim removed 5 bases at V and 3 bases at J, leaving 8 bases unmatched. Germline loops: CDR1 SGHVS, CDR2 FQNEAQ. The CDR3 here is CASSTQTGEDYGYTF. CDR3 nucleotides: TGTGCCAGCAGCACCCAGACAGGGGAGGACTATGGCTACACCTTC. The full variable domain, with the rest looked up from reference TRBV7-8 and TRBJ1-2, is GAGVSQSPRYKVAKRGQDVALRCDPISGHVSLFWYQQALGQGPEFLTYFQNEAQLDKSGLPSDRFFAERPEGSVSTLKIQRTQQEDSAVYLCASSTQTGEDYGYTFGSGTRLTVV.